The 2 T cell receptor beta chains in this list originate from one sample, sequenced in a study of blood T cell repertoires in COVID-19. The protocol was immunoSEQ multiplex PCR, while the TCRdb copy is restricted to in-frame clones and leaves out a portion. Of 200,000 to 250,000 clones in the sample, less than 90% were seen once. Sequenced material: PBMCs or T cells enriched from blood (not recorded which). The receptor set was obtained from a woman between 45 and 65 years old in a cohort exposed to, infected with or recovered from COVID-19 (not recorded which).

This clone was detected once. The V and J genes are TRBV2 and TRBJ1-1; a weak D match, TRBD1 (6 bases). The CDR3 contains 15 residues. Trimming stripped 7 bases from V and 0 bases from J, with 15 bases between. Germline CDR1 is SNHLY and CDR2 is FYNNEI. CDR3 DNA: TGTGCCAGCATAGTCAGGGGTAAGATGAACACTGAAGCTTTCTTT. Translation: CASIVRGKMNTEAFF.

V gene TRBV7-2 combines with J gene TRBJ2-1, with 7 bases lining up with TRBD1. This CDR3 has 14 amino acids. Germline lookup yields CDR1 SGHTA and CDR2 FQGNSA. Trimming cost V 4 bases and J 4 bases; bases outside gene matches: 4. This chain's CDR3 is CASSSTGNYNEQFF. CDR3 DNA sequence: TGTGCCAGCAGCTCGACAGGGAATTACAATGAGCAGTTCTTC.